Below are 21 T cell receptor beta chains sequenced from a single sample in a study of T cell responses to AZD1222 COVID-19 vaccine. Profiled with immunoSEQ multiplex PCR; TCRdb holds only in-frame clones, not every one. The top ten clones hold 2.8% of a sample with 120,000 to 150,000 clones, around nine tenths of them seen once. The specimen comprised peripheral blood, sampled on day 0 of MenACWY control vaccination. The receptors come from an adult in good health.

The rearrangement uses TRBV12-5 and TRBJ2-2; the D is unclear. Germline V gene lookup returns CDR1 LGHNT and CDR2 FRNRAP. The CDR3 loop spans 14 amino acids. The V end was cut by 0 bases, the J end by 6 bases, with 8 bases between. CDR3 DNA sequence: TGTGCTAGTGGTTTGGTATCTTCCCCCGGGGAGCTGTTTTTT. Amino acid sequence: CASGLVSSPGELFF.

The genes are TRBV4-1 and TRBJ2-3; D gene unclear. The V gene lost 0 bases and the J gene lost 6 bases, with 7 bases spanning the gap. Germline loops: CDR1 MGHRA, CDR2 YSYEKL. The CDR3 consists of 13 residues. CDR3: CASSQDLSDTQYF. The CDR3 DNA follows: TGCGCCAGCAGCCAAGATCTGTCGGATACGCAGTATTTT.

The chain joins TRBV21-1 to TRBJ1-3. TRBV21-1 counts as a pseudogene. CDR3 length equals 15 residues. CDR3 residues: CASRYQRPSGNTIYF. CDR3 sequence (DNA): TGTGCCAGCAGGTATCAGCGGCCCTCTGGAAACACCATATATTTT.

The genes are TRBV5-1 and TRBJ1-5; a weak D match, TRBD1 (6 bases). This CDR3 is built from 14 residues. CDR1 and CDR2 (germline): SGHRS, YFSETQ. V was trimmed by 4 bases and J by 3 bases, leaving 11 bases between them. The CDR3 nucleotides are TGCGCCAGCAGCGCGGGACACGACAATCAGCCCCAGCATTTT. Its protein product is CASSAGHDNQPQHF.

The genes are TRBV19 and TRBJ1-1, with 9 bases fitting TRBD1. The germline gives CDR1 LNHDA, CDR2 SQIVND (reference sequence). This CDR3 contains 13 residues. V gave up 6 bases and J gave up 12 bases; unmatched junction bases: 11. The CDR3: CASRVGGTGRTFF. CDR3 in DNA: TGTGCCAGTAGGGTTGGCGGGACAGGGCGAACTTTCTTT.

The V call is TRBV19, the J call TRBJ2-1; no reliable D call. The CDR3 loop spans 14 amino acids. Germline V lookup: CDR1 LNHDA, CDR2 SQIVND (reference sequence). V lost 4 bases and J lost 3, with 10 bases in between. The CDR3 region is CASSTQTNYNEQFF. In DNA form, the CDR3 reads TGTGCCAGTAGTACCCAGACAAACTACAATGAGCAGTTCTTC.

This chain uses TRBV3-1 (or the pseudogene TRBV3-2) with TRBJ2-7, with 10 bases that match TRBD1. From germline, CDR1 is LGHDT and CDR2 YNNKEL (reference sequence). V dropped 3 bases and J dropped 4; count of bases not matched to a gene: 6. The CDR3 is 15 amino acids. The CDR3 spells CASSHAPGQGYEQYF. As DNA, the CDR3 is TGTGCCAGCAGCCATGCCCCGGGACAGGGGTACGAGCAGTACTTC.

The genes are TRBV6-5 and TRBJ1-2, with TRBD1 identical over 8 bases. CDR1 is MNHEY, CDR2 SVGAGI, per germline. The CDR3 runs 14 residues. V was clipped by 6 bases and J by 2 bases; unmatched bases: 5. CDR3 in amino acids: CASSPGTGNYGYTF. In nucleotides, the CDR3 is TGTGCCAGCAGCCCAGGGACAGGAAACTATGGCTACACCTTC.

The gene calls are TRBV3-1 (or the pseudogene TRBV3-2) and TRBJ2-7, with TRBD2 matching over 8 bases. V trimming: 1 base; J trimming: 6 bases; junction bases outside the gene matches: 5. The germline CDR1 and CDR2 sequences are LGHDT and YNNKEL (reference sequence). The CDR3 consists of 14 residues. The CDR3 reads CASSQGREGREQYF. As DNA, the CDR3 is TGTGCCAGCAGCCAAGGACGGGAGGGCCGCGAGCAGTACTTC.

The chain links TRBV28 to TRBJ1-2, with D tentatively TRBD1 (5 bases). The V end was cut by 2 bases, the J end by 2 bases, with 9 bases between. This CDR3 has 14 amino acids. Germline CDR1 MDHEN, CDR2 SYDVKM. In DNA form, the CDR3 reads TGTGCCAGCAGTTTAATGGCAGGGAACTATGGCTACACCTTC. Translated: CASSLMAGNYGYTF.

A single count supports this clone. J is TRBJ2-7 and V is TRBV19, with a tentative D call TRBD1 (7 bases). The germline V gene encodes CDR1 LNHDA and CDR2 SQIVND (reference sequence). V was pared by 7 bases and J by 7 bases, with 23 bases between. The CDR3 has 15 amino acids. The CDR3 reads CASNIRDSSRGEQYF. CDR3 bases: TGTGCCAGTAATATCAGGGACAGCTCCCGGGGGGAGCAGTACTTC.

This rearrangement joins TRBV9 to TRBJ2-7; the match to TRBD2 covers 9 bases. The CDR3 is made up of 16 amino acids. Germline lookup yields CDR1 SGDLS and CDR2 YYNGEE. Unmatched junction bases numbered 7, after V lost 0 bases and J lost 3 bases. CDR3 coding DNA: TGTGCCAGCAGCGTAGGGGTAGCGGGAGCCAACTACGAGCAGTACTTC. It specifies CASSVGVAGANYEQYF.

In its sample, this clone was seen a few times. The chain employs TRBV11-2 and TRBJ1-1; D perhaps matches TRBD1 (6 bases). CDR3 length: 13 amino acids. Trimming pared 0 bases from V and 6 bases from J, leaving 8 bases between. Germline V gives CDR1 SGHAT, CDR2 FQNNGV. CDR3 sequence: CASSLDWGPEAFF. The CDR3 DNA reads as TGTGCCAGCAGCTTAGATTGGGGGCCTGAAGCTTTCTTT.

The chain uses TRBV19 and TRBJ1-2, with a tentative D call TRBD1 (5 bases). This CDR3 is 14 amino acids long. V was pared by 3 bases and J by 0 bases, with 8 bases between. Germline V gives CDR1 LNHDA, CDR2 SQIVND (reference sequence). The CDR3 loop reads CASSIDSSNYGYTF. The CDR3 nucleotides are TGTGCCAGTAGTATCGACAGTTCTAACTATGGCTACACCTTC.

The V gene is TRBV24-1, the J gene TRBJ1-2; D is possibly TRBD1 (6 bases). Trimming pared 4 bases from V and 8 bases from J, leaving 16 bases between. The CDR3 runs 14 residues. Germline CDR1 is KGHDR and CDR2 is SFDVKD. CDR3 DNA sequence: TGTGCCACCAGTGACCCCGGGACACCTTGGGGCTACACCTTC. This gives the protein CATSDPGTPWGYTF.

The rearrangement links TRBV27 to TRBJ2-1, with TRBD2 matching over 7 bases. With 5 bases clipped from V and 2 bases from J, the junction kept 9 bases outside the gene matches. Germline V gene lookup returns CDR1 MNHEY and CDR2 SMNVEV (reference sequence). This CDR3 has 16 amino acids. The CDR3 region has the DNA TGTGCCAGCAGTCAACCTTGGGCGGGAGCCTACAATGAGCAGTTCTTC. Residues: CASSQPWAGAYNEQFF.

The V call is TRBV20-1, the J call TRBJ2-7, with D uncertain. The ends were cut back, 3 bases at V and 6 bases at J, with 9 bases in the middle. CDR1 is DFQATT, CDR2 SNEGSKA, per germline (reference sequence). The CDR3 is 11 amino acids. The CDR3 loop reads CSASREGEQYF. In nucleotides, the CDR3 is TGCAGTGCTAGTAGGGAAGGCGAGCAGTACTTC.

The genes are TRBV5-1 and TRBJ2-7, with no clear D. Trimming took off 0 bases at V and 6 bases at J, with 16 bases between the two ends. This CDR3 comprises 15 residues. Germline V gene sequence: CDR1 SGHRS, CDR2 YFSETQ. The CDR3 spells CASSLGLEKSVEQYF. Here the CDR3 DNA reads TGCGCCAGCAGCTTGGGTCTAGAGAAATCCGTCGAGCAGTACTTC.

The V call is TRBV6-5, the J call TRBJ1-3; D gene uncertain. Germline CDR1 and CDR2: MNHEY and SVGAGI. V was cut by 4 bases and J by 9 bases, with 13 bases left in between. This CDR3 comprises 13 residues. The CDR3 nucleotides read TGTGCCAGCAGTTGGGATGAGGTCTCCACCATATATTTT. The encoded protein is CASSWDEVSTIYF.

This clone was counted many times. The chain uses TRBV6-4 and TRBJ1-2; D is unclear. Trimming pared 0 bases from V and 8 bases from J, leaving 10 bases between. The CDR3 covers 13 residues. Germline CDR1 and CDR2: MRHNA and SNTAGT. The CDR3 DNA is TGTGCCAGCAGTGACTCCGTCATGGGGGGCTACACCTTC. Its protein is CASSDSVMGGYTF.

The V call is TRBV16, the J call TRBJ1-2; D not certain. In germline, CDR1 is KGHSY, CDR2 FQNENV. The V and J ends lost 0 bases and 7 bases respectively, with 12 bases between them. CDR3 length: 14 amino acids. CDR3 loop: CASSQSEVSVGYTF. The CDR3 DNA sequence: TGTGCCAGCAGCCAATCCGAGGTTTCGGTTGGCTACACCTTC.